The rows below give T cell receptor beta chains drawn from one sample of a study of T cell changes during pregnancy in multiple sclerosis. Using immunoSEQ multiplex PCR, the repertoire was profiled, and TCRdb retains in-frame clones only, with some absent. The data show approximately 94,000 clones, 92% seen once. The sequenced sample was peripheral blood, obtained after pregnancy. These receptors were obtained from a female donor with multiple sclerosis, enrolled in a pregnancy study. The conserved cysteine and the conserved F or W are not part of the CDR3 here.

J gene | CDR3 length | V gene | CDR3 protein
TRBJ1-2 | 12 | TRBV19 | ASIPAGRDYGYT
TRBJ1-2 | 13 | TRBV7-9 | ASSYGAGGSDGYT
TRBJ2-1 | 14 | TRBV5-1 | ASSLAVGGLGNEQF
TRBJ2-1 | 13 | TRBV11-2 | ASSMGLAGHNEQF
TRBJ1-1 | 12 | TRBV15 | ATSDREGDTEAF
TRBJ2-2 | 12 | TRBV6-1 | ASSGGTPTGELF
TRBJ2-7 | 13 | TRBV28 | ASSLRTGGINEQY
TRBJ2-1 | 13 | TRBV2 | ASRRAGGALNEQF
TRBJ2-1 | 14 | TRBV9 | ASSVGSGGHPNEQF
TRBJ1-2 | 13 | TRBV15 | ATSKHRGDNYGYT
TRBJ2-3 | 14 | TRBV6-4 | ASSAQTSGDTDTQY
TRBJ2-7 | 11 | TRBV6-5 | ASSRGRGYEQY
TRBJ2-1 | 14 | TRBV7-3 | ASSLTSGTGVHEQF
TRBJ2-7 | 9 | TRBV29-1 | SYRSSYEQY
TRBJ2-1 | 12 | TRBV7-8 | ASSLEGAYNEQF
TRBJ2-2 | 12 | TRBV5-1 | ASKITGDAGELF
TRBJ1-2 | 11 | TRBV30 | AWSPGDSYGYT
TRBJ1-2 | 12 | TRBV13 | ASSLGKGAYGYT
TRBJ2-1 | 11 | TRBV30 | AWRGLAYNEQF
TRBJ1-2 | 12 | TRBV4-3 | ASSQGQAIYGYT
TRBJ1-3 | 14 | TRBV5-6 | ASSWGPDSSGNTIY
TRBJ2-5 | 13 | TRBV7-9 | ASSLATSGRETQY
TRBJ1-1 | 11 | TRBV29-1 | SVEVGGNTEAF
TRBJ1-1 | 10 | TRBV2 | ASSERYAEAF
TRBJ2-2 | 13 | TRBV7-9 | ASGLAGGPTGELF
TRBJ1-6 | 14 | TRBV2 | ASSDPGQEYNSPLH
TRBJ2-3 | 13 | TRBV19 | ASSIAAGTTDTQY
TRBJ2-2 | 13 | TRBV6-1 | ASSEQGSNTGELF
TRBJ1-6 | 16 | TRBV7-8 | ASSLLAVGQGLGSPLH
TRBJ2-7 | 14 | TRBV15 | ATSPFTQGLYYEQY
TRBJ2-3 | 13 | TRBV5-1 | ASSLTARSQDTQY
TRBJ2-3 | 14 | TRBV7-6 | ASSLSMSRSTDTQY
TRBJ2-2 | 11 | TRBV18 | ASSPPYTGELF
TRBJ2-7 | 14 | TRBV6-4 | ASSDPQGTGTYEQY
TRBJ2-3 | 12 | TRBV5-4 | ASSFTSDTDTQY
TRBJ2-1 | 12 | TRBV29-1 | SVDATGLYNEQF
TRBJ1-4 | 9 | TRBV30 | AWSDSEKLF
TRBJ1-3 | 13 | TRBV6-5 | ASGLGQGNGNTIY
TRBJ2-7 | 13 | TRBV18 | ASSPATSGSAEQY
TRBJ2-5 | 11 | TRBV5-1 | ASSWTGPESPY
TRBJ2-1 | 16 | TRBV10-3 | AISEGSGRIVTYNEQF
TRBJ1-2 | 12 | TRBV28 | ASSLAGGRGGYT
TRBJ2-2 | 12 | TRBV19 | AIKKVGGTGELF
TRBJ2-1 | 13 | TRBV2 | ASSELALQFGEQF
TRBJ1-6 | 13 | TRBV6-1 | ASRGQGHSNSPLH
TRBJ1-5 | 14 | TRBV5-8 | ASSLAGRGQYQPQH
TRBJ2-1 | 13 | TRBV29-1 | SVEREQGVINEQF
TRBJ2-5 | 11 | TRBV2 | ASRRTPGETQY
TRBJ2-7 | 11 | TRBV30 | AGQAGEGYEQY
TRBJ1-3 | 10 | TRBV7-3 | ASSPGGNTIY
TRBJ2-1 | 13 | TRBV18 | ASSPAGFAYNEQF
TRBJ1-4 | 15 | TRBV7-9 | ASSDDRLGGKNEKLF